The entry below describes one T cell receptor beta chain. The antigen remains undetermined. Naive CD8+ T cells carried a CD45RO-CCR7+CD27+CD95- phenotype. The CDR3 totals 12 residues. Germline loops: CDR1 SGHTA, CDR2 FQGTGA. The method, 5' RACE with UMI labels, was used to prepare the TRB cDNA libraries. Reprocessing the 5' RACE reads, TCRdb reports a single entry for every CDR3 protein and omits DNA. The sample is made up of 40,000 to 45,000 distinct CDR3 sequences, and the top ten hold around 1.9% of it. This record comes from a study of CXCR3-negative and CXCR3-positive naive CD8 T cells. Study-level results: CXCR3 expression dropped partially after cryopreservation, and most assays relied on fresh PBMCs. Naive cells with CXCR3 showed TRB CDR3s that were more hydrophobic than those in CXCR3-negative naive cells. Memory CD8+ T cell repertoires were far less diverse than both naive subsets.

The specimen sequenced was naive CXCR3- CD8+ T cells from blood. Stated subset: CD45RO-CCR7+CD27+CD95- naive CD8+ T cells lacking CXCR3 (TNR3-). The J gene is TRBJ2-6, the V gene TRBV7-3. The receptor was isolated from a human donor in good health. Some clones in this sample may be carry-over from other donors' samples. The CDR3 spells CASRSQDGILTF.